A selection of T cell receptor beta chains follows, all from one sample in a study of T cell repertoires in cytomegalovirus infection. TCRdb passed the reads through MiXCR, listing each CDR3 protein once. The table lists a few hundred thousand distinct CDR3 sequences, roughly 15% of them singletons. Material for sequencing was PBMCs. All receptors derive from a human donor in good health (CMV status not recorded). Some clones in this sample may be carry-over from other donors' samples. Both conserved end residues are part of each CDR3. Each record gives: D gene, V gene, J gene, clone size, CDR3 protein, CDR3 DNA. The D gene is left open where the match is weak. Rows give clone size only sometimes, using once, few, many, or a class for an expanded clone.

d_call: .; v_call: TRBV11-3; j_call: TRBJ1-1; clone_size: many; cdr3_aa: CASSWDGPNTEAFF; cdr3_nt: TGTGCCAGCAGCTGGGACGGGCCGAACACTGAAGCTTTCTTT
d_call: TRBD2; v_call: TRBV5-1; j_call: TRBJ2-1; clone_size: .; cdr3_aa: CASSLDGGLAYNEQFF; cdr3_nt: TGCGCCAGCAGCTTGGATGGAGGACTAGCCTACAATGAGCAGTTCTTC
d_call: .; v_call: TRBV6-1; j_call: TRBJ2-1; clone_size: many; cdr3_aa: CASRKTGLYYNEQFF; cdr3_nt: TGTGCCAGCAGAAAGACGGGACTCTACTACAATGAGCAGTTCTTC
d_call: .; v_call: TRBV6-1; j_call: TRBJ1-6; clone_size: many; cdr3_aa: CASSGGRVPGDSPLHF; cdr3_nt: TGTGCCAGCAGTGGCGGACGGGTCCCCGGGGATTCACCCCTCCACTTT
d_call: TRBD1; v_call: TRBV18; j_call: TRBJ2-3; clone_size: .; cdr3_aa: CASSQTSGQGASTDTQYF; cdr3_nt: TGTGCCAGCTCTCAGACCTCGGGACAGGGGGCTAGCACAGATACGCAGTATTTT
d_call: TRBD1; v_call: TRBV7-9; j_call: TRBJ2-2; clone_size: few; cdr3_aa: CASSLIPGTGKTGELFF; cdr3_nt: TGTGCCAGCAGCTTAATTCCCGGGACAGGGAAGACCGGGGAGCTGTTTTTT
d_call: .; v_call: TRBV6-5; j_call: TRBJ1-1; clone_size: many; cdr3_aa: CASSYSFQLNTEAFF; cdr3_nt: TGTGCCAGCAGTTACTCGTTCCAGCTTAACACTGAAGCTTTCTTT
d_call: .; v_call: TRBV7-2; j_call: TRBJ1-2; clone_size: many; cdr3_aa: CASSLDGLGYTF; cdr3_nt: TGTGCCAGCAGCTTAGATGGACTGGGCTACACCTTC
d_call: .; v_call: TRBV7-2; j_call: TRBJ2-5; clone_size: many; cdr3_aa: CASSLLGERYF; cdr3_nt: TGTGCCAGCAGCTTGTTGGGGGAACGGTACTTC
d_call: TRBD1; v_call: TRBV5-4; j_call: TRBJ2-1; clone_size: .; cdr3_aa: CASSPPGTGNRYNEQFF; cdr3_nt: TGTGCCAGCAGCCCCCCGGGGACAGGGAATAGGTACAATGAGCAGTTCTTC
d_call: .; v_call: TRBV7-9; j_call: TRBJ1-1; clone_size: .; cdr3_aa: CASSFWGTSPEAFF; cdr3_nt: TGTGCCAGCAGCTTTTGGGGGACTTCCCCTGAAGCTTTCTTT
d_call: .; v_call: TRBV12-3/TRBV12-4; j_call: TRBJ2-4; clone_size: many; cdr3_aa: CASRSQGSKNIQYF; cdr3_nt: TGTGCCAGCAGATCTCAGGGATCCAAAAACATTCAGTACTTC
d_call: .; v_call: TRBV7-2; j_call: TRBJ1-5; clone_size: few; cdr3_aa: CASSSRVGNQPQHF; cdr3_nt: TGTGCCAGCAGCTCCAGGGTTGGCAATCAGCCCCAGCATTTT
d_call: .; v_call: TRBV7-8; j_call: TRBJ2-7; clone_size: .; cdr3_aa: CASSLAVAGYEQYF; cdr3_nt: TGTGCCAGCAGTTTAGCGGTGGCTGGCTACGAGCAGTACTTC
d_call: .; v_call: TRBV7-9; j_call: TRBJ2-2; clone_size: .; cdr3_aa: CASSPGTPPELFF; cdr3_nt: TGTGCCAGCAGCCCAGGTACCCCACCGGAGCTGTTTTTT
d_call: .; v_call: TRBV19; j_call: TRBJ1-6; clone_size: few; cdr3_aa: CASSITGIPLHF; cdr3_nt: TGTGCCAGTAGTATAACAGGGATACCCCTCCACTTT
d_call: .; v_call: TRBV10-3; j_call: TRBJ1-4; clone_size: .; cdr3_aa: CAISESGGLWHNEKLFF; cdr3_nt: TGTGCCATCAGTGAGTCGGGAGGCTTGTGGCACAACGAAAAACTGTTTTTT
d_call: .; v_call: TRBV28; j_call: TRBJ1-5; clone_size: few; cdr3_aa: CASSQTAEPQHF; cdr3_nt: TGTGCCAGCAGTCAGACGGCGGAGCCCCAGCATTTT
d_call: TRBD1; v_call: TRBV5-4; j_call: TRBJ2-5; clone_size: .; cdr3_aa: CASSFWTGGDQETQYF; cdr3_nt: TGTGCCAGCAGCTTCTGGACAGGGGGCGACCAAGAGACCCAGTACTTC
d_call: .; v_call: TRBV2; j_call: TRBJ1-2; clone_size: .; cdr3_aa: CASSDRTFLNYGYTF; cdr3_nt: TGTGCCAGCAGTGATCGGACATTCCTTAACTATGGCTACACCTTC
d_call: TRBD2; v_call: TRBV7-9; j_call: TRBJ2-5; clone_size: .; cdr3_aa: CASSSVSGGYGTQYF; cdr3_nt: TGTGCCAGCAGCTCGGTTAGCGGGGGCTATGGGACCCAGTACTTC
d_call: .; v_call: TRBV18; j_call: TRBJ2-5; clone_size: .; cdr3_aa: CASSVGLEETQYF; cdr3_nt: TGTGCCAGCTCCGTAGGGTTGGAGGAGACCCAGTACTTC
d_call: TRBD1; v_call: TRBV15; j_call: TRBJ1-4; clone_size: .; cdr3_aa: CATSRVQGATNEKLFF; cdr3_nt: TGTGCCACCAGCAGAGTACAGGGGGCAACTAATGAAAAACTGTTTTTT
d_call: .; v_call: TRBV7-2; j_call: TRBJ1-2; clone_size: many; cdr3_aa: CASSFSGGASGYTF; cdr3_nt: TGTGCCAGCAGCTTCTCGGGGGGCGCCTCTGGCTACACCTTC
d_call: .; v_call: TRBV5-6; j_call: TRBJ2-4; clone_size: .; cdr3_aa: CASSLGVGLAKNIQYF; cdr3_nt: TGTGCCAGCAGCTTGGGAGTGGGACTAGCCAAAAACATTCAGTACTTC
d_call: .; v_call: TRBV28; j_call: TRBJ2-3; clone_size: .; cdr3_aa: CASTVGRDTQYF; cdr3_nt: TGTGCCAGCACCGTGGGACGGGATACGCAGTATTTT
d_call: TRBD1; v_call: TRBV6-1; j_call: TRBJ1-1; clone_size: many; cdr3_aa: CASSLDRGWVEAFF; cdr3_nt: TGTGCCAGCAGTTTGGACAGGGGGTGGGTTGAAGCTTTCTTT
d_call: .; v_call: TRBV19; j_call: TRBJ1-5; clone_size: .; cdr3_aa: CASSIFDGLNQPQHF; cdr3_nt: TGTGCCAGTAGTATCTTCGACGGACTCAATCAGCCCCAGCATTTT
d_call: .; v_call: TRBV7-2; j_call: TRBJ2-3; clone_size: many; cdr3_aa: CASSGADTQYF; cdr3_nt: TGTGCCAGCAGCGGGGCGGATACGCAGTATTTT
d_call: TRBD1; v_call: TRBV6-1; j_call: TRBJ1-1; clone_size: many; cdr3_aa: CASRGTGKWGTEAFF; cdr3_nt: TGTGCCAGCAGAGGGACAGGGAAATGGGGCACTGAAGCTTTCTTT
d_call: TRBD2; v_call: TRBV20-1; j_call: TRBJ2-5; clone_size: .; cdr3_aa: CSARDPHGGGGETQYF; cdr3_nt: TGCAGTGCTAGAGATCCCCACGGGGGGGGAGGGGAGACCCAGTACTTC
d_call: .; v_call: TRBV4-1; j_call: TRBJ1-6; clone_size: .; cdr3_aa: CASSQEKGGNSPLHF; cdr3_nt: TGCGCCAGCAGCCAAGAAAAGGGAGGGAATTCACCCCTCCACTTT
d_call: .; v_call: TRBV7-8; j_call: TRBJ1-1; clone_size: few; cdr3_aa: CASSLRRVTEAFF; cdr3_nt: TGTGCCAGCAGCTTACGACGGGTCACTGAAGCTTTCTTT
d_call: .; v_call: TRBV28; j_call: TRBJ1-1; clone_size: .; cdr3_aa: CASSIHQGPTEAFF; cdr3_nt: TGTGCCAGCAGTATCCACCAGGGCCCGACTGAAGCTTTCTTT
d_call: .; v_call: TRBV12-3/TRBV12-4; j_call: TRBJ1-3; clone_size: few; cdr3_aa: CASSFGQRNTIYF; cdr3_nt: TGTGCCAGCAGTTTTGGGCAGAGAAACACCATATATTTT
d_call: .; v_call: TRBV7-2; j_call: TRBJ2-3; clone_size: many; cdr3_aa: CASSSQGYTDTQYF; cdr3_nt: TGTGCCAGCAGCTCACAGGGATACACAGATACGCAGTATTTT
d_call: TRBD1; v_call: TRBV11-2; j_call: TRBJ2-7; clone_size: once; cdr3_aa: CASSLGQGGRYEQYF; cdr3_nt: TGTGCCAGCAGCTTAGGACAGGGGGGTAGGTACGAGCAGTACTTC
d_call: .; v_call: TRBV6-1; j_call: TRBJ2-7; clone_size: many; cdr3_aa: CASSKGGGTYEQYF; cdr3_nt: TGTGCCAGCAGCAAGGGGGGGGGTACCTACGAGCAGTACTTC
d_call: TRBD1; v_call: TRBV27; j_call: TRBJ1-2; clone_size: few; cdr3_aa: CASKPSDRNYGYTF; cdr3_nt: TGTGCCAGCAAACCTTCGGACAGGAACTATGGCTACACCTTC
d_call: .; v_call: TRBV2; j_call: TRBJ2-7; clone_size: many; cdr3_aa: CASTTTFVTAKQYF; cdr3_nt: TGTGCCAGCACCACGACTTTTGTAACGGCGAAGCAGTACTTC
d_call: .; v_call: TRBV7-6; j_call: TRBJ2-2; clone_size: few; cdr3_aa: CASSFGHVNTGELFF; cdr3_nt: TGTGCCAGCAGCTTCGGACATGTGAACACCGGGGAGCTGTTTTTT
d_call: TRBD2; v_call: TRBV20-1; j_call: TRBJ2-5; clone_size: few; cdr3_aa: CSAGRTSGGQTQYF; cdr3_nt: TGCAGTGCGGGGAGGACTAGCGGGGGACAGACCCAGTACTTC
d_call: .; v_call: TRBV7-6; j_call: TRBJ1-2; clone_size: .; cdr3_aa: CASSDRYQDSYYGYTF; cdr3_nt: TGTGCCAGCAGCGACAGATACCAGGACAGCTACTATGGCTACACCTTC
d_call: .; v_call: TRBV5-1; j_call: TRBJ2-7; clone_size: few; cdr3_aa: CASSLEGPSYEQYF; cdr3_nt: TGCGCCAGCAGCTTGGAGGGACCGTCCTACGAGCAGTACTTC
d_call: .; v_call: TRBV28; j_call: TRBJ2-5; clone_size: few; cdr3_aa: CASRGPAETQYF; cdr3_nt: TGTGCCAGTAGGGGTCCCGCGGAGACCCAGTACTTC
d_call: .; v_call: TRBV12-3/TRBV12-4; j_call: TRBJ2-7; clone_size: .; cdr3_aa: CASSMEGHYEQYF; cdr3_nt: TGTGCCAGCAGCATGGAGGGGCACTACGAGCAGTACTTC
d_call: TRBD2; v_call: TRBV5-6; j_call: TRBJ2-1; clone_size: many; cdr3_aa: CASSLTAGGRTYNEQFF; cdr3_nt: TGTGCCAGCAGCTTGACAGCGGGGGGGCGTACCTACAATGAGCAGTTCTTC
d_call: .; v_call: TRBV28; j_call: TRBJ1-2; clone_size: few; cdr3_aa: CASSSSGQRVGYGYTF; cdr3_nt: TGTGCCAGCAGTTCCTCAGGACAACGGGTTGGCTATGGCTACACCTTC
d_call: TRBD1; v_call: TRBV20-1; j_call: TRBJ1-5; clone_size: many; cdr3_aa: CSATGTGGLNQPQHF; cdr3_nt: TGCAGTGCGACCGGGACAGGGGGCTTGAATCAGCCCCAGCATTTT
d_call: .; v_call: TRBV6-2/TRBV6-3; j_call: TRBJ2-7; clone_size: once; cdr3_aa: CASSRGQGVYEQYF; cdr3_nt: TGTGCCAGCTCGCGGGGGCAGGGGGTCTACGAGCAGTACTTC
d_call: TRBD1; v_call: TRBV6-5; j_call: TRBJ1-6; clone_size: few; cdr3_aa: CASSYSTGVNSPLHF; cdr3_nt: TGTGCCAGCAGTTACTCGACAGGGGTTAATTCACCCCTCCACTTT
d_call: .; v_call: TRBV10-3; j_call: TRBJ1-5; clone_size: many; cdr3_aa: CAISGRGDQPQHF; cdr3_nt: TGTGCCATCAGTGGAAGGGGGGATCAGCCCCAGCATTTT
d_call: .; v_call: TRBV18; j_call: TRBJ1-2; clone_size: many; cdr3_aa: CASSSSEIYNYGYTF; cdr3_nt: TGTGCCAGCTCGTCCTCAGAGATTTATAACTATGGCTACACCTTC
d_call: TRBD2; v_call: TRBV2; j_call: TRBJ2-5; clone_size: .; cdr3_aa: CASIGRLATQYF; cdr3_nt: TGTGCCAGCATCGGGAGGTTGGCGACCCAGTACTTC